Each of the 18 T cell receptor beta chains below was sequenced from the same sample in a study of shared clonotypes between healthy human individuals. Assay used: immunoSEQ multiplex PCR; TCRdb lists only in-frame clones, some missing. Of hundreds of thousands of clones listed, around three quarters are singletons. The material sequenced was memory CD4+ T cells sorted from blood. Noted subset: CD45RA-negative fraction. The receptors were sampled from a woman younger than 45 in good health.

The DNA of the CDR3 is TGTGCCAGCAGCCCTGCCGTAGGGGGACCAGATACGCAGTATTTT. This encodes CASSPAVGGPDTQYF. This chain uses TRBV5-4 with TRBJ2-3; TRBD1 is a possible D gene (6 bases). The CDR3 spans 15 residues. The germline V gene has CDR1 SGHNT and CDR2 YYREEE (reference sequence). V lost 4 bases and J lost 4, with 16 bases in between.

The V call is TRBV2, the J call TRBJ2-1; D remains unclear. In germline, CDR1 is SNHLY, CDR2 FYNNEI. The ends were cut back, 8 bases at V and 3 bases at J, with 8 bases in the middle. The CDR3 loop spans 12 amino acids. The CDR3 loop is CASFRRYNEQFF. DNA of the CDR3: TGTGCCAGCTTTAGGCGCTACAATGAGCAGTTCTTC.

The J gene is TRBJ1-1, the V gene TRBV30, with D tentatively TRBD1 (5 bases). The CDR3 spans 13 residues. V shed 3 bases and J shed 2 bases, with 10 bases lying between them. Germline V gives CDR1 GTSNPN, CDR2 SVGIG (reference sequence). The CDR3 DNA follows: TGTGCCTGGAGCGAAGACAGTAACACTGAAGCTTTCTTT. It codes for CAWSEDSNTEAFF.

The rearrangement links TRBV4-2 to TRBJ2-1, with D tentatively TRBD1 or TRBD2 (6 bases each). Deletions cut 2 bases from V and 7 bases from J, with 12 bases between. This CDR3 is 14 amino acids long. Germline CDR1 is LGHNA and CDR2 is YNFKEQ. CDR3 region: CASSQSRGRNEQFF. CDR3 nucleotide sequence: TGTGCCAGCAGCCAAAGTAGGGGGAGGAATGAGCAGTTCTTC.

Points on this clone: The sample contains more than one DNA sequence encoding this CDR3. The chain employs TRBV19 and TRBJ1-5, with D maybe TRBD1 (6 bases). V lost 2 bases and J 1 base, leaving 9 bases between the germline ends. Germline V CDR1 and CDR2: LNHDA, SQIVND (reference sequence). CDR3 length: 15 residues. The CDR3 sequence: CASSISRGSNQPQHF. As DNA, the CDR3 is TGTGCCAGTAGTATAAGCAGGGGCAGCAATCAGCCCCAGCATTTT.

This clone was seen a few times. This chain uses TRBV29-1 with TRBJ1-1, with 7 bases lining up with TRBD1. CDR1 is SQVTM and CDR2 is ANQGSEA in the germline V gene. J lost 3 bases, V lost 5 bases, and 9 bases had no gene match. The CDR3 extends over 14 amino acids. The CDR3 DNA is TGCAGCGTTATCCACAGGGGATTCGACACTGAAGCTTTCTTT. Its protein is CSVIHRGFDTEAFF.

V gene TRBV7-9 combines with J gene TRBJ1-3; D call uncertain. Between the trimmed V and J ends, which lost 4 bases and 3 bases, there was a span of 7 bases. Germline CDR1 is SEHNR and CDR2 is FQNEAQ (reference sequence). The CDR3 consists of 13 residues. The CDR3 reads CASSSGFGNTIYF. In nucleotides, the CDR3 is TGTGCCAGCAGCTCCGGATTTGGAAACACCATATATTTT.

This clone was counted many times. The chain has TRBV2 and TRBJ2-5; 7 bases fit TRBD2. Per germline, CDR1 SNHLY and CDR2 FYNNEI. V lost 10 bases and J lost 3; bases outside the gene matches: 5. The CDR3 is made up of 12 amino acids. The CDR3 DNA follows: TGTGCCATCACTCTAGCGGAAGAGACCCAGTACTTC. Translated: CAITLAEETQYF.

V is TRBV5-1 and J is TRBJ2-7, with TRBD1 as a possible D gene (8 bases). The germline gives CDR1 SGHRS, CDR2 YFSETQ. Trimming shortened V by 4 bases and J by 0 bases, and 14 bases separated the two germline ends. This CDR3 has 15 residues. The CDR3 loop is CASSRQGRGSYEQYF. Here the CDR3 DNA reads TGCGCCAGCAGCAGACAGGGGAGGGGCTCCTACGAGCAGTACTTC. Full variable domain (remainder filled in from reference TRBV5-1 and TRBJ2-7): KAGVTQTPRYLIKTRGQQVTLSCSPISGHRSVSWYQQTPGQGLQFLFEYFSETQRNKGNFPGRFSGRQFSNSRSEMNVSTLELGDSALYLCASSRQGRGSYEQYFGPGTRLTVT.

Regarding this clone: As the CDR3 is not closed by the conserved phenylalanine or tryptophan, this likely results from a read error. This sequence joins TRBV5-4 and TRBJ2-7; a weak D match, TRBD1 (5 bases). V lost 5 bases and J lost 6, with 9 bases in between. The CDR3 length is 11 residues. Germline values: CDR1 SGHNT, CDR2 YYREEE (reference sequence). CDR3 DNA sequence: TGTGCCAGCAGTCAGGGAATCGAGCAGTACCTC. Its translation is CASSQGIEQYL.

A few counts support this clone. The same CDR3 is also encoded by other DNA sequences in this sample. This chain uses TRBV7-9 with TRBJ2-3; D not resolved. Germline V gene data show CDR1 as SEHNR and CDR2 as FQNEAQ (reference sequence). The V end was cut by 5 bases, the J end by 4 bases, with 10 bases between. The CDR3 covers 13 residues. For the CDR3, the DNA is TGTGCCAGCAGCCCTAGAGGCCCAGATACGCAGTATTTT. Translated: CASSPRGPDTQYF.

Remarks on this clone: This may be a read error, as it is one base from a much larger clone. The rearrangement uses TRBV7-9 and TRBJ1-1, with TRBD1 matching over 9 bases. In germline, CDR1 is SEHNR, CDR2 FQNEAQ (reference sequence). V lost 5 bases and J lost 5; bases outside the gene matches: 6. There are 14 residues in the CDR3. As DNA, the CDR3 is TGTGCCAGCAGCCCCGGGACAGGGATGACTGAAGCTTTCTTT. Translation: CASSPGTGMTEAFF.

This chain connects TRBV27 to TRBJ2-1; possibly TRBD2 for D (5 bases). The CDR3 sequence is 15 residues long. Germline V gene sequence: CDR1 MNHEY, CDR2 SMNVEV (reference sequence). The V gene lost 9 bases and the J gene lost 0 bases, with 15 bases spanning the gap. CDR3 in DNA: TGTGCCAGTGACCCAAAGCGGAGCTCCTACAATGAGCAGTTCTTC. It specifies CASDPKRSSYNEQFF.

The chain uses TRBV19 and TRBJ1-1, with D perhaps matching TRBD1 (6 bases). Germline V lookup: CDR1 LNHDA, CDR2 SQIVND (reference sequence). This CDR3 has 14 amino acids. Trimming took off 6 bases at V and 5 bases at J, with 16 bases between the two ends. The chain's CDR3 is CASRMIDRRTEAFF. CDR3 in DNA: TGTGCCAGTAGAATGATCGACAGGAGGACTGAAGCTTTCTTT.

V usage is TRBV7-6 and J usage is TRBJ2-7; 9 bases line up with TRBD2. Germline loops: CDR1 SGHVS, CDR2 FNYEAQ. The CDR3 spans 14 residues. The J segment lost 5 bases and the V segment lost 4 bases, leaving 6 bases of the junction unmatched. The CDR3 loop reads CASSSRLAGNEQYF. For the CDR3, the DNA is TGTGCCAGCAGCTCCCGCCTAGCGGGAAACGAGCAGTACTTC.

This clone came up a few times. The sample carries other DNA sequences with the same CDR3. The J gene is TRBJ2-1, the V gene TRBV5-1; D is unresolved. Per the germline V gene, CDR1 is SGHRS and CDR2 is YFSETQ. V dropped 1 base and J dropped 0 bases, with 8 bases sitting between them. The CDR3 sequence is 15 residues long. The CDR3 is CASSLSSGSYNEQFF. The CDR3 DNA reads TGCGCCAGCAGCTTGAGCTCAGGCTCCTACAATGAGCAGTTCTTC. The whole variable domain, filled in from reference TRBV5-1 and TRBJ2-1, reads KAGVTQTPRYLIKTRGQQVTLSCSPISGHRSVSWYQQTPGQGLQFLFEYFSETQRNKGNFPGRFSGRQFSNSRSEMNVSTLELGDSALYLCASSLSSGSYNEQFFGPGTRLTVL.

This clone was counted a single time. The chain recombines TRBV5-1 with TRBJ2-3; D unresolved. V was trimmed by 0 bases and J by 5 bases, leaving 10 bases between them. This CDR3 is built from 14 residues. Looked up from germline, CDR1 is SGHRS and CDR2 is YFSETQ. CDR3 sequence reads: CASSLETPVDTQYF. As DNA, the CDR3 is TGCGCCAGCAGCTTGGAGACCCCTGTAGATACGCAGTATTTT.

This chain links TRBV27 with TRBJ2-7; tentative D call: TRBD2 (6 bases). Germline CDR1 is MNHEY and CDR2 is SMNVEV (reference sequence). V was pared by 2 bases and J by 3 bases, with 17 bases between. The CDR3 runs to 16 residues. In DNA form, the CDR3 reads TGTGCCAGCAGTTTACGCGAACCGGGACTTATCTACGAGCAGTACTTC. This encodes CASSLREPGLIYEQYF.